These 17 T cell receptor beta chains originate from one sample sequenced in a study of OX40 agonist ivuxolimab in advanced cancers. Sequencing was performed with immunoSEQ multiplex PCR; in TCRdb, only in-frame clones are kept and a portion is missing. The profile shows 98,000 or so clones, approximately 89% of them singletons. The sequencing used CD4+ or CD8+ T cells sorted from blood, collected in a trial of the OX40 agonist ivuxolimab. All receptors derive from an adult with an advanced solid tumor such as melanoma, head and neck, liver or kidney cancer.

This clone was detected once. Within the sample, other DNA sequences also encode this same CDR3. The chain joins TRBV7-3 to TRBJ2-5; perhaps TRBD1 as D (5 bases). The V end was cut by 3 bases, the J end by 3 bases, with 8 bases between. Germline CDR1 reads SGHTA; CDR2 reads FQGTGA. The CDR3 totals 13 residues. CDR3 residues: CASSFDSEETQYF. The CDR3 DNA sequence: TGTGCCAGCAGCTTTGACAGCGAAGAGACCCAGTACTTC.

The genes are TRBV6-6 and TRBJ2-7; no clear D. Germline CDR1 MNHNY, CDR2 SVGAGI (reference sequence). This CDR3 has 13 amino acids. V dropped 4 bases and J dropped 3 bases, with 10 bases sitting between them. The DNA for the CDR3 is TGTGCCAGCAGTTCCGGAAGGGACTACGAGCAGTACTTC. Its protein product is CASSSGRDYEQYF.

This clone was picked up a small number of times. The rearrangement uses TRBV6-5 and TRBJ1-2, with TRBD1 as a possible D gene (6 bases). Trimming shortened V by 5 bases and J by 6 bases, and 19 bases separated the two germline ends. Germline CDR1 MNHEY, CDR2 SVGAGI. CDR3 length equals 15 residues. CDR3 nucleotide sequence: TGTGCCAGCAGTCAGAACAGGGAGGGCAAGGATGGCTACACCTTC. Translating it yields CASSQNREGKDGYTF.

This chain links TRBV2 with TRBJ2-5; possibly TRBD1 for D (6 bases). The CDR3 extends over 13 amino acids. CDR1 SNHLY and CDR2 FYNNEI come from the germline V gene. Trimming took off 6 bases at V and 3 bases at J, with 11 bases between the two ends. In DNA, the CDR3 is TGTGCCAGCAGCAGGGACATAAAAGAGACCCAGTACTTC. The encoded protein is CASSRDIKETQYF.

V gene TRBV5-5 combines with J gene TRBJ1-5; no reliable D call. CDR3 length: 17 residues. CDR1 SGHKS and CDR2 YYEKEE come from the germline V gene (reference sequence). With 0 bases removed from V and 0 bases from J, the gap between germline ends came to 13 bases. This chain's CDR3 is CASSLVVRTHSNQPQHF. CDR3 DNA sequence: TGTGCCAGCAGCTTGGTGGTTCGGACTCATAGCAATCAGCCCCAGCATTTT. Full variable domain (remainder filled in from reference TRBV5-5 and TRBJ1-5): DAGVTQSPTHLIKTRGQQVTLRCSPISGHKSVSWYQQVLGQGPQFIFQYYEKEERGRGNFPDRFSARQFPNYSSELNVNALLLGDSALYLCASSLVVRTHSNQPQHFGDGTRLSIL.

The chain combines TRBV7-2 with TRBJ1-6; D is ambiguous. This CDR3 contains 18 residues. The germline V gene has CDR1 SGHTA and CDR2 FQGNSA. Trimming removed 0 bases from V and 7 bases from J, with 19 bases in between. CDR3 DNA: TGTGCCAGCAGCTTAGCACTAGCCGGGCGCTGGGAGAATTCACCCCTCCACTTT. Translation gives CASSLALAGRWENSPLHF.

The V call is TRBV19, the J call TRBJ2-7, with D tentatively TRBD1 (6 bases). Trimming shortened V by 7 bases and J by 0 bases, and 16 bases separated the two germline ends. Germline lookup yields CDR1 LNHDA and CDR2 SQIVND (reference sequence). The CDR3 contains 15 residues. The CDR3 DNA reads as TGTGCCAGTAAAACTCAGGACAGAGTCTCCTACGAGCAGTACTTC. This encodes CASKTQDRVSYEQYF. Full variable domain (remainder filled in from reference TRBV19 and TRBJ2-7): DGGITQSPKYLFRKEGQNVTLSCEQNLNHDAMYWYRQDPGQGLRLIYYSQIVNDFQKGDIAEGYSVSREKKESFPLTVTSAQKNPTAFYLCASKTQDRVSYEQYFGPGTRLTVT.

CDR3 sequence (DNA): TGTGCCAGCAGCCTCTCCGAGGGCACAGATACGCAGTATTTT. Its translation is CASSLSEGTDTQYF. The rearrangement links TRBV11-3 to TRBJ2-3, with D unclear. The length of the CDR3 is 14 residues. V dropped 5 bases and J dropped 1 base, with 10 bases sitting between them. The germline V gene encodes CDR1 SGHNT and CDR2 YENEEA.

The chain uses TRBV5-4 and TRBJ1-3; D gene uncertain. The CDR3 runs 17 residues. V lost 4 bases, J lost 1 base, and 18 bases lay in between. Looked up from germline, CDR1 is SGHNT and CDR2 is YYREEE (reference sequence). The CDR3 protein is CASSSRGPGRSGNTIYF. In DNA, the CDR3 is TGTGCCAGCAGCAGTCGAGGACCGGGAAGGTCTGGAAACACCATATATTTT.

The sample holds one count of this clone. V usage is TRBV19 and J usage is TRBJ1-1, with TRBD1 as a possible D gene (5 bases). Germline CDR1 is LNHDA and CDR2 is SQIVND (reference sequence). The CDR3 has 14 amino acids. Trimming removed 4 bases from V and 2 bases from J, with 11 bases in between. CDR3 region: CASSKQAKNTEAFF. The CDR3 DNA reads TGTGCCAGTAGTAAACAGGCTAAAAACACTGAAGCTTTCTTT.

The V and J genes are TRBV4-3 and TRBJ2-1; the match to TRBD2 covers 7 bases. CDR3 length: 17 residues. Germline V gene lookup returns CDR1 LGHNA and CDR2 YSLEER. The J segment lost 2 bases and the V segment lost 4 bases, leaving 11 bases of the junction unmatched. CDR3 region: CASSLRKRGDPYNEQFF. CDR3 sequence (DNA): TGCGCCAGCAGCCTCCGAAAGCGGGGCGATCCCTACAATGAGCAGTTCTTC.

The V gene is TRBV27, the J gene TRBJ2-7; a weak D match, TRBD2 (6 bases). Trimming took off 5 bases at V and 0 bases at J, with 17 bases between the two ends. Germline V CDR1 and CDR2: MNHEY, SMNVEV (reference sequence). CDR3 length: 16 amino acids. The CDR3 coding sequence is TGTGCCAGCAGTCTAACCTTGGGGGGACCCTCCTACGAGCAGTACTTC. This sequence encodes CASSLTLGGPSYEQYF.

This clone was recorded only once. The chain combines TRBV5-1 with TRBJ1-1; no definite D call. The CDR3 runs to 14 residues. CDR1 and CDR2 (germline): SGHRS, YFSETQ. Trimming stripped 0 bases from V and 4 bases from J, with 10 bases between. DNA of the CDR3: TGCGCCAGCAGCTTGGGGGAGCCTCGCACTGAAGCTTTCTTT. This gives the protein CASSLGEPRTEAFF.

CDR3 residues: CASSGNSPLHF. The CDR3 coding sequence is TGTGCCAGCAGCGGTAATTCACCCCTCCACTTT. The gene calls are TRBV7-9 and TRBJ1-6; D call uncertain. This CDR3 is 11 amino acids long. With 5 bases removed from V and 6 bases from J, the gap between germline ends came to 2 bases. The germline V gene has CDR1 SEHNR and CDR2 FQNEAQ (reference sequence).

This clone was seen a handful of times. This rearrangement joins TRBV14 to TRBJ1-2; D uncertain. V lost 3 bases to trimming and J lost 0 bases, with 5 bases between them. CDR1 and CDR2 from the germline V gene are SGHDN and FVKESK. This CDR3 contains 13 residues. The CDR3 sequence is CASSQMSNYGYTF. The CDR3 nucleotides read TGTGCCAGCAGCCAGATGTCTAACTATGGCTACACCTTC.

V and J are TRBV11-3 and TRBJ2-7, with D possibly TRBD1 on 5 matching bases. The CDR3 contains 14 residues. V gave up 9 bases and J gave up 0 bases, with 15 bases separating them. CDR1 is SGHNT, CDR2 YENEEA, per germline. The CDR3 DNA sequence: TGTGCCAGTAGTCCACAGGCGACCTCCTACGAGCAGTACTTC. It yields the protein CASSPQATSYEQYF.

This clone was observed a handful of times. The chain carries TRBV29-1 and TRBJ1-5; D gene uncertain. This CDR3 is 12 amino acids long. V shed 4 bases and J shed 3 bases, with 7 bases lying between them. Germline V gene sequence: CDR1 SQVTM, CDR2 ANQGSEA. The CDR3 reads CSVGEDNQPQHF. In nucleotides, the CDR3 is TGCAGCGTTGGAGAGGACAATCAGCCCCAGCATTTT. The variable domain in full, with the rest retrieved from reference TRBV29-1 and TRBJ1-5, is SAVISQKPSRDICQRGTSLTIQCQVDSQVTMMFWYRQQPGQSLTLIATANQGSEATYESGFVIDKFPISRPNLTFSTLTVSNMSPEDSSIYLCSVGEDNQPQHFGDGTRLSIL.